This record concerns one T cell receptor (beta chain) sequence. Its specificity is not known. The data are from a study of T-cell memory formation after mild COVID-19. Overall study context: TCR clusters showed largely donor specificity. Notes on the study in general: Clones from the second wave (peaking day 37) had unconfirmed SARS-CoV-2 specificity.

TCRdb recomputed calls from the 5' RACE reads with MiXCR, one row per CDR3 protein. The table shows over 300,000 distinct CDR3 sequences, with approximately 22% occurring only once. This CDR3 has 13 amino acids. Germline-derived CDR1 and CDR2 are LGHNA and YSLEER. The ends were cut back, 1 base at V and 9 bases at J, with 10 bases in the middle. The chain combines TRBV4-3 with TRBJ2-4, with a weak D call TRBD2 (6 bases). Sequencing was performed on PBMCs or a T cell subset sorted from them (not recorded which). This sequence was found in a man between 18 and 29 years old who had mild COVID-19 (a few samples of this study predate the infection). Cell type and time point are not known. CDR3 in amino acids: CASSQAGVGIQYF. As DNA, the CDR3 is TGCGCCAGCAGCCAAGCGGGGGTTGGCATTCAGTACTTC.